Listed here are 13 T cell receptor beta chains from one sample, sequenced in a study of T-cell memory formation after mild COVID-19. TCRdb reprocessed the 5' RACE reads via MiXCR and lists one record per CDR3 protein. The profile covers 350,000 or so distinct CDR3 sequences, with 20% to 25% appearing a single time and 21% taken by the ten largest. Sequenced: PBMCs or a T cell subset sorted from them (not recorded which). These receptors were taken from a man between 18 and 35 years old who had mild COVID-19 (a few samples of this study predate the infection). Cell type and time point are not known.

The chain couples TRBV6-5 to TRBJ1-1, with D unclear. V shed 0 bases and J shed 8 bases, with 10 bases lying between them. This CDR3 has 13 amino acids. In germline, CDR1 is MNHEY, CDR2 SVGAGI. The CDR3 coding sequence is TGTGCCAGCAGTTACTCTAATGGCGGGGAAGCTTTCTTT. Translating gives CASSYSNGGEAFF.

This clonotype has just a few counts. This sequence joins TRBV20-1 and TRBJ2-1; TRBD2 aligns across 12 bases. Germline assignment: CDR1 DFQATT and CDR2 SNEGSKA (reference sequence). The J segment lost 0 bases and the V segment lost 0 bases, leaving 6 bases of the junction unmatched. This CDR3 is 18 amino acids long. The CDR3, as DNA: TGCAGTGCTAGAGACCCTAGCGGGGGGGCCGGCTCCTACAATGAGCAGTTCTTC. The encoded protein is CSARDPSGGAGSYNEQFF.

In nucleotides, the CDR3 is TGCGCCAGCAGCCAAGTCGGACAGGGGTTGAACACTGAAGCTTTCTTT. It codes for CASSQVGQGLNTEAFF. The chain combines TRBV4-1 with TRBJ1-1; 9 bases are shared with TRBD1. J gave up 0 bases and V 1 base, and 3 bases lay outside the gene matches. Germline V gene sequence: CDR1 MGHRA, CDR2 YSYEKL. The CDR3 has 16 residues.

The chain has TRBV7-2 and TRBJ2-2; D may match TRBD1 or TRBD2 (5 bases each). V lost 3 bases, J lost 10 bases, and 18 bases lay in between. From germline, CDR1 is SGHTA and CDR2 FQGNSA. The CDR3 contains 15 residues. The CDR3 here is CASSFSGTVGVELFF. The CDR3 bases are TGTGCCAGCAGCTTTTCTGGGACCGTAGGTGTGGAGCTGTTTTTT.

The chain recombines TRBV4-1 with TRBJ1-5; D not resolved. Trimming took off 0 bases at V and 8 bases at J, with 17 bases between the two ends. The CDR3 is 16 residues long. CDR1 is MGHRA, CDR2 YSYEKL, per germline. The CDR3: CASSQDARLVEKPQHF. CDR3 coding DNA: TGCGCCAGCAGCCAAGATGCCAGGTTAGTGGAAAAGCCCCAGCATTTT.

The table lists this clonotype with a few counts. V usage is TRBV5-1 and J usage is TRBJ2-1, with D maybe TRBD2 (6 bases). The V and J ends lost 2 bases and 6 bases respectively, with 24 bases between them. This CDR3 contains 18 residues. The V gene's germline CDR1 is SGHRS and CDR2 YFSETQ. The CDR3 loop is CASSLAPPGLGTGNEQFF. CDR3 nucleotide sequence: TGCGCCAGCAGCTTAGCCCCACCGGGACTCGGAACCGGCAATGAGCAGTTCTTC.

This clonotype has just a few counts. CDR3: CASSVYGTPNTGELFF. In nucleotides, the CDR3 is TGTGCCAGCAGCGTATATGGGACACCGAACACCGGGGAGCTGTTTTTT. The gene calls are TRBV9 and TRBJ2-2; D is possibly TRBD1 (6 bases). The germline CDR1 and CDR2 sequences are SGDLS and YYNGEE. Trimming pared 1 base from V and 0 bases from J, leaving 10 bases between. This CDR3 is 16 amino acids long.

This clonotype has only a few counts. CDR3 residues: CASSLGLHENSPLHF. CDR3 in DNA: TGTGCCAGCAGTTTAGGGTTGCATGAGAATTCACCCCTCCACTTT. V gene TRBV12-3 or TRBV12-4 combines with J gene TRBJ1-6; D gene ambiguous. Trimming removed 1 base at V and 7 bases at J, with 11 bases between. The CDR3 covers 15 residues.

CDR3 DNA sequence: TGTGCCAGCGGGGATTCTAACTATGGCTACACCTTC. Protein: CASGDSNYGYTF. This sequence joins TRBV12-3 or TRBV12-4 and TRBJ1-2; D gene uncertain. V was pared by 8 bases and J by 0 bases, with 7 bases between. This CDR3 is built from 12 residues.

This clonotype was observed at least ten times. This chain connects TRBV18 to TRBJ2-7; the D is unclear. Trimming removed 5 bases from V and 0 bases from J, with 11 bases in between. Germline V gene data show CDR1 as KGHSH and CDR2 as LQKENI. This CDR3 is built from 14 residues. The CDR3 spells CASSLSTGSYEQYF. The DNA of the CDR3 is TGTGCCAGCTCATTGTCGACGGGCTCCTACGAGCAGTACTTC.

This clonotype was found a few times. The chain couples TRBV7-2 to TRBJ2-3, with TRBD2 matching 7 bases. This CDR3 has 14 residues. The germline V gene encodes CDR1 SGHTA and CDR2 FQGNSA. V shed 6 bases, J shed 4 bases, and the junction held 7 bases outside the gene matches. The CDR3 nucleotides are TGTGCCAGCAGTTGGGGGAGGGGCGCAGATACGCAGTATTTT. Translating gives CASSWGRGADTQYF.

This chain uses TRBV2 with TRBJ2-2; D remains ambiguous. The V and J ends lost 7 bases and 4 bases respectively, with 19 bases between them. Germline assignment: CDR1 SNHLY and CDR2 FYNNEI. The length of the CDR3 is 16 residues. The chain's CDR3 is CASTNEAPRPTGELFF. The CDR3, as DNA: TGTGCCAGCACTAACGAGGCCCCTAGGCCCACCGGGGAGCTGTTTTTT.

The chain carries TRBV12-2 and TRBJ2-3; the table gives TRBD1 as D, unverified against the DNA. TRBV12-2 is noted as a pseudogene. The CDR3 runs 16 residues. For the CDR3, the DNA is TGTGCAAGTCGCCTCAGACCGGGACAGGGGACAGATACGCAGTATTTT. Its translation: CASRLRPGQGTDTQYF.